Each of the 24 T cell receptor beta chains below was sequenced from the same sample in a study of blood T cell repertoires in COVID-19. Method: immunoSEQ multiplex PCR; TCRdb's copy keeps in-frame clones and lacks some. Among under 200,000 clones listed, approximately 91% were seen once. Sequencing was done on a sample of peripheral blood. The receptors here all came from a man younger than 35 with acute or convalescent COVID-19.

The rearrangement links TRBV24-1 to TRBJ1-2, with D possibly being TRBD1 (6 bases). The V gene lost 3 bases and the J gene lost 4 bases, with 11 bases spanning the gap. CDR1 is KGHDR and CDR2 is SFDVKD in the germline V gene. The CDR3 length is 14 residues. In DNA form, the CDR3 reads TGTGCCACCAGTGATGACAGGAAGGCCTATGGCTACACCTTC. It specifies CATSDDRKAYGYTF.

The rearrangement uses TRBV9 and TRBJ2-7, with D perhaps matching TRBD2 (6 bases). The CDR3 is made up of 16 amino acids. CDR1 is SGDLS, CDR2 YYNGEE, per germline. V lost 0 bases, J lost 1 base, and 14 bases lay in between. The CDR3 loop reads CASSVAEGRDSYEQYF. In DNA form, the CDR3 reads TGTGCCAGCAGCGTAGCGGAGGGGCGCGATTCCTACGAGCAGTACTTC.

This sequence joins TRBV27 and TRBJ2-7, with TRBD2 matching 13 bases. With V trimmed by 3 bases and J by 4 bases, 9 bases remained unmatched. The germline CDR1 and CDR2 sequences are MNHEY and SMNVEV (reference sequence). The CDR3 spans 17 residues. The CDR3 loop is CASSFRTSGRQVYEQYF. The CDR3 DNA follows: TGTGCCAGCAGTTTTAGGACTAGCGGGAGACAAGTTTACGAGCAGTACTTC.

CDR3 region: CASSLEAGSLVNGYTF. Written as DNA, the CDR3 is TGTGCCAGCAGCTTGGAGGCAGGGTCGCTAGTTAATGGCTACACCTTC. The chain employs TRBV5-4 and TRBJ1-2; D perhaps matches TRBD1 (5 bases). Germline values: CDR1 SGHNT, CDR2 YYREEE (reference sequence). CDR3 length: 16 residues. V was clipped by 0 bases and J by 6 bases, with 18 bases between them.

This chain uses TRBV2 with TRBJ1-1, with D possibly TRBD1 on 6 matching bases. Germline assignment: CDR1 SNHLY and CDR2 FYNNEI. V was shortened by 11 bases and J by 1 base, with 11 bases between the two germline ends. This CDR3 has 12 amino acids. CDR3 sequence reads: CAAGGANTEAFF. CDR3 nucleotides: TGTGCCGCGGGGGGGGCGAACACTGAAGCTTTCTTT.

There are a few counts of this clone. The V and J genes are TRBV7-9 and TRBJ2-1, with 7 bases identical to TRBD1. The CDR3 is 15 residues long. Germline V gene lookup returns CDR1 SEHNR and CDR2 FQNEAQ (reference sequence). The J segment lost 7 bases and the V segment lost 5 bases, leaving 11 bases of the junction unmatched. CDR3 residues: CASSPQGGAGNEQFF. CDR3 in DNA: TGTGCCAGCAGCCCCCAAGGGGGCGCGGGTAATGAGCAGTTCTTC.

J is TRBJ2-2 and V is TRBV3-1 (or the pseudogene TRBV3-2); 10 nucleotides line up with TRBD2. Unmatched junction bases numbered 11, after V lost 3 bases and J lost 7 bases. The germline V gene has CDR1 LGHDT and CDR2 YNNKEL (reference sequence). The CDR3 sequence is 17 residues long. The DNA of the CDR3 is TGTGCCAGCAGCCAGAGCGGAAAGCGGGGGGGCGTCGGGGAGCTGTTTTTT. This gives the protein CASSQSGKRGGVGELFF.

The rearrangement links TRBV7-6 to TRBJ2-1, with D possibly matching TRBD1 (5 bases). The V and J ends lost 5 bases and 0 bases respectively, with 11 bases between them. Germline V CDR1 and CDR2: SGHVS, FNYEAQ. The CDR3 extends over 15 amino acids. CDR3 sequence reads: CASSRQSSSYNEQFF. The CDR3 region has the DNA TGTGCCAGCAGCCGACAGTCGAGCTCCTACAATGAGCAGTTCTTC.

This clone was observed a single time. Other DNA sequences in this sample translate to the same CDR3. The chain links TRBV11-3 to TRBJ2-1; 11 positions match TRBD1. CDR3 length: 15 residues. After removal of 5 bases from V and 4 bases from J, the junction contained 4 bases not matched to a gene. Germline V CDR1 and CDR2: SGHNT, YENEEA. DNA of the CDR3: TGTGCCAGCAGCCTCGGACAGGGGGCTTACAATGAGCAGTTCTTC. Its translation: CASSLGQGAYNEQFF.

The V gene is TRBV19, the J gene TRBJ1-1; D unresolved. Germline-derived CDR1 and CDR2 are LNHDA and SQIVND (reference sequence). The CDR3 sequence is 15 residues long. V shed 0 bases and J shed 3 bases, with 11 bases lying between them. The CDR3 sequence is CASSIDNAGYTEAFF. The CDR3 coding sequence is TGTGCCAGTAGTATAGATAATGCAGGCTACACTGAAGCTTTCTTT.

V usage is TRBV19 and J usage is TRBJ2-1, with 7 nucleotides matching TRBD1. Trimming cost V 1 base and J 7 bases; bases outside gene matches: 10. CDR1 and CDR2 (germline): LNHDA, SQIVND (reference sequence). The CDR3 is 16 residues long. DNA for the CDR3: TGTGCCAGTAGTATAGGGAGGAGACAGGGCTCGAATGAGCAGTTCTTC. Amino acid sequence: CASSIGRRQGSNEQFF.

The V and J genes are TRBV19 and TRBJ2-2, with a weak D call TRBD2 (5 bases). Germline CDR1 LNHDA, CDR2 SQIVND (reference sequence). The CDR3 is 15 amino acids. V was cut by 7 bases and J by 3 bases, with 15 bases left in between. For the CDR3, the DNA is TGTGCCAGTACCCTGCGGGCAGTGGACACCGGGGAGCTGTTTTTT. It translates to CASTLRAVDTGELFF.

This clone was seen once. J is TRBJ2-1 and V is TRBV6-4; TRBD2 might be the D (6 bases). Per the germline V gene, CDR1 is MRHNA and CDR2 is SNTAGT. The V and J ends lost 0 bases and 6 bases respectively, with 12 bases between them. CDR3 size: 15 residues. The CDR3 reads CASSDSTLGSNEQFF. The CDR3, as DNA: TGTGCCAGCAGTGACTCGACCCTCGGGAGCAATGAGCAGTTCTTC.

Written as DNA, the CDR3 is TGCGCCAGCAGCTGGGAACAGGGATCTAACTATGGCTACACCTTC. This translates into CASSWEQGSNYGYTF. This sequence joins TRBV5-1 and TRBJ1-2; maybe TRBD1 (6 bases). V lost 3 bases, J lost 0 bases, and 12 bases lay in between. Germline V lookup: CDR1 SGHRS, CDR2 YFSETQ. The CDR3 has 15 amino acids.

This clone is a singleton in its sample. V and J are TRBV2 and TRBJ2-5; D possibly corresponds to TRBD1 (6 bases). Trimming cost V 1 base and J 4 bases, with 10 bases left between them. This CDR3 is 14 amino acids long. Per the germline V gene, CDR1 is SNHLY and CDR2 is FYNNEI. The CDR3 DNA is TGTGCCAGCAGTGAAGGGGGGCCTATAGAGACCCAGTACTTC. Its translation: CASSEGGPIETQYF.

CDR3 in DNA: TGTGCCAGCAGCCCTTCCCGGGACAGGGGCAATGAGCAGTTCTTC. It translates to CASSPSRDRGNEQFF. The rearrangement joins TRBV7-7 to TRBJ2-1, with 10 bases aligning to TRBD1. Per germline, CDR1 SSHAT and CDR2 FNYEAQ (reference sequence). The CDR3 totals 15 residues. After removal of 5 bases from V and 6 bases from J, the junction contained 7 bases not matched to a gene.

The V gene is TRBV6-4, the J gene TRBJ2-3; possible D gene TRBD2, 5 bases. The CDR3 has 15 amino acids. The V gene lost 3 bases and the J gene lost 4 bases, with 14 bases spanning the gap. The germline gives CDR1 MRHNA, CDR2 SNTAGT. The CDR3 spells CASSEGRAAPDTQYF. CDR3 bases: TGTGCCAGCAGTGAAGGGCGAGCGGCGCCAGATACGCAGTATTTT.

This chain links TRBV5-1 with TRBJ2-5; maybe TRBD1 (6 bases). Trimming removed 3 bases at V and 2 bases at J, with 11 bases between. Germline V CDR1 and CDR2: SGHRS, YFSETQ. The CDR3 loop spans 14 amino acids. The CDR3 loop is CASSSRTAQETQYF. CDR3 bases: TGCGCCAGCAGCTCGCGGACAGCGCAAGAGACCCAGTACTTC.

The chain uses TRBV5-1 and TRBJ1-2; 11 bases fit TRBD1. J lost 4 bases, V lost 4 bases, and 6 bases had no gene match. The CDR3 totals 15 residues. Germline CDR1 SGHRS, CDR2 YFSETQ. The CDR3 DNA sequence: TGCGCCAGCAGCAACCGGACAGGGGGCGTCTATGGCTACACCTTC. Amino acids: CASSNRTGGVYGYTF.

The V call is TRBV5-1, the J call TRBJ1-6, with D tentatively TRBD1 (5 bases). The germline CDR1 and CDR2 sequences are SGHRS and YFSETQ. V was shortened by 4 bases and J by 8 bases, with 7 bases between the two germline ends. The CDR3 spans 12 residues. Written as DNA, the CDR3 is TGCGCCAGCAGCCTAGGGGATTCACCCCTCCACTTT. This codes for CASSLGDSPLHF.

The V call is TRBV9, the J call TRBJ2-7; 8 nucleotides align to TRBD2. V lost 4 bases to trimming and J lost 3 bases; unmatched junction nucleotides: 6. The CDR3 runs to 14 residues. Germline V CDR1 and CDR2: SGDLS, YYNGEE. The CDR3 is CASSPYGGDYEQYF. The CDR3 bases are TGTGCCAGCAGCCCCTACGGGGGGGACTACGAGCAGTACTTC.

The chain is built from TRBV18 and TRBJ1-1; 7 bases fit TRBD1. Germline CDR1 is KGHSH and CDR2 is LQKENI. This CDR3 region has 15 residues. The V and J ends lost 3 bases and 1 base, in that order; junction bases with no gene match: 5. As DNA, the CDR3 is TGTGCCAGCTCACCGACGACAGGGCAGAACACTGAAGCTTTCTTT. This sequence encodes CASSPTTGQNTEAFF.

V gene TRBV5-1 combines with J gene TRBJ2-5; D uncertain. This CDR3 has 13 amino acids. Trimming pared 0 bases from V and 5 bases from J, leaving 8 bases between. Germline CDR1 and CDR2: SGHRS and YFSETQ. The CDR3 reads CASSLDSFETQYF. The CDR3 nucleotides read TGCGCCAGCAGCTTGGATTCGTTCGAGACCCAGTACTTC.

In this sample, this clone turned up once. V and J are TRBV6-5 and TRBJ1-1; 8 bases line up with TRBD1. V shed 5 bases and J 0 bases; nucleotides not matched to a gene: 5. CDR3 length: 15 residues. Germline V gives CDR1 MNHEY, CDR2 SVGAGI. CDR3 amino acids: CASSRTGRMNTEAFF. CDR3 sequence (DNA): TGTGCCAGCAGTAGGACAGGGAGGATGAACACTGAAGCTTTCTTT.